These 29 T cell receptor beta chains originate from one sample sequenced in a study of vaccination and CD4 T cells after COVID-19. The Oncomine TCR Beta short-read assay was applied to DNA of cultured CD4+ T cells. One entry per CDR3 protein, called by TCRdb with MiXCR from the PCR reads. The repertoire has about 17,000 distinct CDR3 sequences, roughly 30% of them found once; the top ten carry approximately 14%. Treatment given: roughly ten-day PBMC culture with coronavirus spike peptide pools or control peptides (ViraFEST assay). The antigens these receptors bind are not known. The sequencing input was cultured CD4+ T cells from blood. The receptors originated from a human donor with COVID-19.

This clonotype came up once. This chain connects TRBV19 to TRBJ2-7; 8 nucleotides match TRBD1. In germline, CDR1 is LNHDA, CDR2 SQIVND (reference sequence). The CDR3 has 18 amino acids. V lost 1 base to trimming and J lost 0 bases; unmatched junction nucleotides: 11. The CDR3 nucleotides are TGTGCCAGTAGTATAGCTGGCAGGGGGCGGTCAAGCTCCTACGAGCAGTACTTC. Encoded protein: CASSIAGRGRSSSYEQYF.

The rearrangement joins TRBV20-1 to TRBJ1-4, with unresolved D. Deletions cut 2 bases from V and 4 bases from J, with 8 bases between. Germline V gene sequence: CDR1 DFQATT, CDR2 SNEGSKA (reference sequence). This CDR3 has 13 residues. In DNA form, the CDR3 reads TGCAGTGCTAGAAACAGTATTAATGAAAAACTGTTTTTT. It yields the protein CSARNSINEKLFF.

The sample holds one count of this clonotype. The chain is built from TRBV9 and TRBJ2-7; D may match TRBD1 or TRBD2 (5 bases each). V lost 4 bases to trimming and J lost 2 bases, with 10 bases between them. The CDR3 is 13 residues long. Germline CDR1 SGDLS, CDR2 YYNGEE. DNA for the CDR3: TGTGCCAGCAGCATCGGGGACCCCTACGAGCAGTACTTC. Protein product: CASSIGDPYEQYF.

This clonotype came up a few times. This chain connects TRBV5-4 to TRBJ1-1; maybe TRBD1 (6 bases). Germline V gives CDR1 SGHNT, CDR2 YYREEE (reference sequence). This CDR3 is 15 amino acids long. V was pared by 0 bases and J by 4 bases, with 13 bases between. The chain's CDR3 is CASSLASGVSTEAFF. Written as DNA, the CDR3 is TGTGCCAGCAGCTTGGCCTCAGGGGTGAGCACTGAAGCTTTCTTT.

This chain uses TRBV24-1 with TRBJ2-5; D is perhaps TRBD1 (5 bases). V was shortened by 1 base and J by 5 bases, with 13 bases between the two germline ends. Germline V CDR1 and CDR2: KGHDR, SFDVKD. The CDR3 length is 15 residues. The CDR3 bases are TGTGCCACCAGTGATTTCGGGCAGGGTGACGAGACCCAGTACTTC. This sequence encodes CATSDFGQGDETQYF.

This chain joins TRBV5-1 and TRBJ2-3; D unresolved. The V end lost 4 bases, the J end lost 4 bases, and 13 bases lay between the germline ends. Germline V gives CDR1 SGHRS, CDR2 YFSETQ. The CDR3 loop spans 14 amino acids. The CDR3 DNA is TGCGCCAGCAGCCCGGACCATGGGTCAGATACGCAGTATTTT. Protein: CASSPDHGSDTQYF.

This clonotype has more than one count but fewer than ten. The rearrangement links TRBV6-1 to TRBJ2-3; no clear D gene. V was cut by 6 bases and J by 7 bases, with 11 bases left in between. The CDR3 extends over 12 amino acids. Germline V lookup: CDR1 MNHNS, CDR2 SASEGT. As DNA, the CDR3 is TGTGCCAGCAGGGATACAGTTAATACGCAGTATTTT. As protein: CASRDTVNTQYF.

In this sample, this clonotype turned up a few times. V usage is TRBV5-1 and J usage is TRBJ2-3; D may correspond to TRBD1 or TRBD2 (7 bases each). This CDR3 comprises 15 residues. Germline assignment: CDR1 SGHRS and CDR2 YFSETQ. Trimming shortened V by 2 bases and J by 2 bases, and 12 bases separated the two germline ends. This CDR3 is CASSFQGGNTDTQYF. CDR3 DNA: TGCGCCAGCAGCTTCCAGGGGGGGAACACAGATACGCAGTATTTT. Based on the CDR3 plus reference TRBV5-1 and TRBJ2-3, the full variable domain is KAGVTQTPRYLIKTRGQQVTLSCSPISGHRSVSWYQQTPGQGLQFLFEYFSETQRNKGNFPGRFSGRQFSNSRSEMNVSTLELGDSALYLCASSFQGGNTDTQYFGPGTRLTVL.

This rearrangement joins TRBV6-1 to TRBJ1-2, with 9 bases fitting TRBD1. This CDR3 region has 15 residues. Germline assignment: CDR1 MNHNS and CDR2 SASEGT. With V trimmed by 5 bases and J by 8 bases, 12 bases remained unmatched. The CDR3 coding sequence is TGTGCCAGCAGTCATCCGGGACAGGGAGGGGTCGGCTACACCTTC. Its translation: CASSHPGQGGVGYTF.

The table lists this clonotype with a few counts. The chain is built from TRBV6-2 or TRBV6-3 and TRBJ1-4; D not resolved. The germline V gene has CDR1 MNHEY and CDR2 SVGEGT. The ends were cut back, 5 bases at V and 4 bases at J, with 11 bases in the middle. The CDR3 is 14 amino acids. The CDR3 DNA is TGTGCCAGCAGTCCGATGAACAATAATGAAAAACTGTTTTTT. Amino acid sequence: CASSPMNNNEKLFF.

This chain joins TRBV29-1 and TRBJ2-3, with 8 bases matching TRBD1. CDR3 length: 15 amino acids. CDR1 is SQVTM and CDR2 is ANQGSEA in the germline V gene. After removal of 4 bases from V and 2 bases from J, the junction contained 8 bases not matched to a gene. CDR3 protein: CSVARTGLDTDTQYF. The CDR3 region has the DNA TGCAGCGTTGCAAGGACAGGGCTTGACACAGATACGCAGTATTTT.

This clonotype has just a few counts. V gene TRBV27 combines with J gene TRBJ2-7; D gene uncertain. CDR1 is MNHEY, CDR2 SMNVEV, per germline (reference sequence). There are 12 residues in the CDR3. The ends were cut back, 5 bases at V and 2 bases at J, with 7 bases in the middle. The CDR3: CASSGRPYEQYF. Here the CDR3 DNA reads TGTGCCAGCAGTGGACGCCCCTACGAGCAGTACTTC.

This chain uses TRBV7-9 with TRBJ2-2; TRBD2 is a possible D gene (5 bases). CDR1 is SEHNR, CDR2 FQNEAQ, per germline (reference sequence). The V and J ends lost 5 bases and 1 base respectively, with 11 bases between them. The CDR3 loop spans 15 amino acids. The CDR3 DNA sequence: TGTGCCAGCAGCCGAGGACTCATGAACACCGGGGAGCTGTTTTTT. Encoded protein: CASSRGLMNTGELFF.

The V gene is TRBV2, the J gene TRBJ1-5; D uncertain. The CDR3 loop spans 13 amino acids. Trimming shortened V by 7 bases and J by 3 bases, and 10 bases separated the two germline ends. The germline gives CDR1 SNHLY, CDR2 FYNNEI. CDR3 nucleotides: TGTGCCAGCAATAGGCAGGACAATCAGCCCCAGCATTTT. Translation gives CASNRQDNQPQHF.

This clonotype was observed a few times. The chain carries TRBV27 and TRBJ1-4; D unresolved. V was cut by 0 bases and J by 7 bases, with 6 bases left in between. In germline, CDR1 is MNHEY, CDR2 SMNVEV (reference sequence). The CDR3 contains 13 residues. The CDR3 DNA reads TGTGCCAGCAGTTTATCCTTTAGTGAAAAACTGTTTTTT. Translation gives CASSLSFSEKLFF. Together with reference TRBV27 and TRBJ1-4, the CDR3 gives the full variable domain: EAQVTQNPRYLITVTGKKLTVTCSQNMNHEYMSWYRQDPGLGLRQIYYSMNVEVTDKGDVPEGYKVSRKEKRNFPLILESPSPNQTSLYFCASSLSFSEKLFFGSGTQLSVL.

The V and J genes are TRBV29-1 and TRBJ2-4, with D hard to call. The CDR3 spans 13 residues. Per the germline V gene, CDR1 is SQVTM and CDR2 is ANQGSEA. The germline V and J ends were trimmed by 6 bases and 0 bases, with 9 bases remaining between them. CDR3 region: CSVLEGAKNIQYF. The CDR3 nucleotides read TGCAGCGTCTTGGAAGGAGCCAAAAACATTCAGTACTTC.

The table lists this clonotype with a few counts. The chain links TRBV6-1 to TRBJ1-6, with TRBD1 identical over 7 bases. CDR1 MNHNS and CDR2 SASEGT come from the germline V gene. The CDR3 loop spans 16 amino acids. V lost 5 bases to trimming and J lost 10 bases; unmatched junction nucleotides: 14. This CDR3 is CASSRDRGGGRSPLHF. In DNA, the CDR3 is TGTGCCAGCAGTCGGGACCGTGGAGGGGGCAGGTCACCCCTCCACTTT.

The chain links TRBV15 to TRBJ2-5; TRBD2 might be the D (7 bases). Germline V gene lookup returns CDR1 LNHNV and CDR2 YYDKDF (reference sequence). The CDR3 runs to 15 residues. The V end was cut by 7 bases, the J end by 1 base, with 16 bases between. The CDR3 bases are TGTGCCACCATGGTTCGGGGAGGGGGCCAAGAGACCCAGTACTTC. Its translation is CATMVRGGGQETQYF.

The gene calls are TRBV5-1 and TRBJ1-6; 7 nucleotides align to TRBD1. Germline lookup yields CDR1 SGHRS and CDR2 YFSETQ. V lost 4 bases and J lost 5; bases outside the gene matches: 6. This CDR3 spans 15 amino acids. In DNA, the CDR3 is TGCGCCAGCAGCCCCGGGACAGCTAATAATTCACCCCTCCACTTT. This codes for CASSPGTANNSPLHF.

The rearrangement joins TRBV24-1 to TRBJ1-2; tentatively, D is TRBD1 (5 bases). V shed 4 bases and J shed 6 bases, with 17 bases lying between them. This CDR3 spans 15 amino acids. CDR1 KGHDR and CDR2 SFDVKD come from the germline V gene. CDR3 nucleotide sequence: TGTGCCACCAGTGACCCCGGGGCAGGGAATCATGGCTACACCTTC. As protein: CATSDPGAGNHGYTF.

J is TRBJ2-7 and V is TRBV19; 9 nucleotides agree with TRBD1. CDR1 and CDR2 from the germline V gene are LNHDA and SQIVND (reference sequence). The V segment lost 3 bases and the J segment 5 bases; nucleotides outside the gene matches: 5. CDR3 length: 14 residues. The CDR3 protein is CASSMEDRGHEQYF. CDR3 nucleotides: TGTGCCAGTAGTATGGAGGACAGGGGACACGAGCAGTACTTC.

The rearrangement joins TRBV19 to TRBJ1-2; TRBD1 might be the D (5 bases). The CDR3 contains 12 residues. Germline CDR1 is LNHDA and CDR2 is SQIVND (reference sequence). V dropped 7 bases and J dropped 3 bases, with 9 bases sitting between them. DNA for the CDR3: TGTGCCAGTACTCAACAGGACTATGGCTACACCTTC. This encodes CASTQQDYGYTF.

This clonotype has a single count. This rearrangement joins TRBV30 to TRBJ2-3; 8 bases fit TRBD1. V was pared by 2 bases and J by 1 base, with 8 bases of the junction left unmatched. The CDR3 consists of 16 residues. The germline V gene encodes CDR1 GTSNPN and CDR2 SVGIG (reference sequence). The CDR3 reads CAWSKARGQRTDTQYF. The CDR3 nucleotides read TGTGCCTGGAGTAAGGCCAGGGGGCAACGCACAGATACGCAGTATTTT.

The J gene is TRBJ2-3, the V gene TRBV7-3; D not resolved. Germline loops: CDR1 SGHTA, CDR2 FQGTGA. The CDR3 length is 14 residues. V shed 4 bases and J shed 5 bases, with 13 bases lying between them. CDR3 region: CASSSLKEGDTQYF. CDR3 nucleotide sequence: TGTGCCAGCAGCTCCCTCAAGGAAGGAGATACGCAGTATTTT.

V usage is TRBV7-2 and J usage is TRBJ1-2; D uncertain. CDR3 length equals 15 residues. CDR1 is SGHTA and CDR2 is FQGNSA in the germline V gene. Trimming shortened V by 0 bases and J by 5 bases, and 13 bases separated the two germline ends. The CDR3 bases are TGTGCCAGCAGCTTAGCGGGCGTCAAGGCTTATGGCTACACCTTC. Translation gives CASSLAGVKAYGYTF.

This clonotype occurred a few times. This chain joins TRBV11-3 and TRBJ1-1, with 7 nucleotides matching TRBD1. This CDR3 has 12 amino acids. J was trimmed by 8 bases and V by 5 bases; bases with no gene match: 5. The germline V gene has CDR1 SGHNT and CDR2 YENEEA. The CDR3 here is CASSLSTGEAFF. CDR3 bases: TGTGCCAGCAGCCTATCGACAGGGGAAGCTTTCTTT.

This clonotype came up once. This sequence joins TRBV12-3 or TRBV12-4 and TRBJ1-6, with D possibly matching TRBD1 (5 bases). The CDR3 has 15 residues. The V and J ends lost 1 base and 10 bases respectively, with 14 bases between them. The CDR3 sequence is CASSLGRAQVSPLHF. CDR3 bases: TGTGCCAGCAGTTTAGGCAGGGCCCAAGTGTCACCCCTCCACTTT.

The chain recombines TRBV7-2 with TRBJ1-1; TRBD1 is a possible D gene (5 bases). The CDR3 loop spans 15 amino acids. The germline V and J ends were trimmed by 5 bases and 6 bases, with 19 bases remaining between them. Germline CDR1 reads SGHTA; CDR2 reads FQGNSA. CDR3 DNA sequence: TGTGCCAGCAGCGAAGACGGACGGATGGGGGCTGAAGCTTTCTTT. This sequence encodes CASSEDGRMGAEAFF.

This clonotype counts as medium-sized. The CDR3 DNA follows: TGTGCCAGCAGCGCTAGGGGGCGGGGAGGGCGAGGCAATCAGCCCCAGCATTTT. Amino acid sequence: CASSARGRGGRGNQPQHF. The gene calls are TRBV7-2 and TRBJ1-5, with 7 bases identical to TRBD1. Germline values: CDR1 SGHTA, CDR2 FQGNSA. V lost 5 bases to trimming and J lost 2 bases; unmatched junction nucleotides: 15. The length of the CDR3 is 18 residues. Drawing the rest from reference TRBV7-2 and TRBJ1-5, the complete variable domain is GAGVSQSPSNKVTEKGKDVELRCDPISGHTALYWYRQSLGQGLEFLIYFQGNSAPDKSGLPSDRFSAERTGGSVSTLTIQRTQQEDSAVYLCASSARGRGGRGNQPQHFGDGTRLSIL.